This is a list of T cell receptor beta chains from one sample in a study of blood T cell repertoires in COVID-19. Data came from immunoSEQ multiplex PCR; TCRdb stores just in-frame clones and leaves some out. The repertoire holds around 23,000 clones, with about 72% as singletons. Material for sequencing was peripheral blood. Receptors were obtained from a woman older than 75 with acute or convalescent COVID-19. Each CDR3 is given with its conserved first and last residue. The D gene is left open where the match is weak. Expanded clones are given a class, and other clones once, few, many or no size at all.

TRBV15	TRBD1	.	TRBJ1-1	CATSKGQGGTEAFF	TGTGCCACCAGCAAAGGACAGGGGGGCACTGAAGCTTTCTTT
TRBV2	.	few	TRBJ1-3	CASGTPGYSGNTIYF	TGTGCCAGCGGCACACCAGGGTACTCTGGAAACACCATATATTTT
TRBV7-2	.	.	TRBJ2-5	CASSYARETQYF	TGTGCCAGCAGCTATGCGCGGGAGACCCAGTACTTC
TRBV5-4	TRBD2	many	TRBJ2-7	CASSPGGAGGHPYEQYF	TGTGCCAGCAGCCCGGGCGGCGCGGGGGGGCATCCCTACGAGCAGTACTTC
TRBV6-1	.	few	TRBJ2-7	CASSEALTREYEQYF	TGTGCCAGCAGTGAAGCGCTTACCAGGGAATACGAGCAGTACTTC
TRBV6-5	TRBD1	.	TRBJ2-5	CASSFPSGGLETQYF	TGTGCCAGCAGTTTCCCTTCAGGGGGCTTGGAGACCCAGTACTTC
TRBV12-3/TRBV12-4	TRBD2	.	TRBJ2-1	CASSSGTSDEQFF	TGTGCCAGCAGTTCCGGGACTAGTGATGAGCAGTTCTTC
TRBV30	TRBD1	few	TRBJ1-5	CAWSSGTARFNQPQHF	TGTGCCTGGAGCTCCGGGACAGCAAGATTCAATCAGCCCCAGCATTTT
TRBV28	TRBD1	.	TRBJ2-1	CASSLAATTGEEFF	TGTGCCAGCAGTTTAGCAGCTACGACAGGGGAGGAGTTCTTC
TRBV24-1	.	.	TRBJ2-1	CATSRGYNEQFF	TGTGCCACCAGTAGGGGTTACAATGAGCAGTTCTTC
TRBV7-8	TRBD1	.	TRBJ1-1	CASSLESGQDPRLNTEAFF	TGTGCCAGCAGCTTAGAATCGGGACAGGACCCGCGTTTGAACACTGAAGCTTTCTTT
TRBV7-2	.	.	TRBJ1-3	CASSLVRGVSGNTIYF	TGTGCCAGCAGCTTAGTCAGGGGCGTCTCTGGAAACACCATATATTTT
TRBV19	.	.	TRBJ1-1	CASSSLGRDSTEAFF	TGTGCCAGTAGTTCCCTGGGGCGCGACAGCACTGAAGCTTTCTTT
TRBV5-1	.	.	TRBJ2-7	CASSNTGSYEQYF	TGCGCCAGCAGCAACACAGGGTCCTACGAGCAGTACTTC
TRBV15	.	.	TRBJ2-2	CATSSLRGTGELFF	TGTGCCACCAGCTCACTCCGGGGGACCGGGGAGCTGTTTTTT
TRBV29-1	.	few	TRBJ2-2	CSVEGSGGGTGELFF	TGCAGCGTTGAAGGGTCGGGTGGCGGGACCGGGGAGCTGTTTTTT
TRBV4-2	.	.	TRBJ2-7	CASSQESQEIYEQYF	TGTGCCAGCAGCCAAGAATCACAGGAGATCTACGAGCAGTACTTC
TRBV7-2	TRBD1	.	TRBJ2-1	CASSRDRGLSNEQFF	TGTGCCAGCAGCCGCGACAGGGGGCTAAGTAATGAGCAGTTCTTC
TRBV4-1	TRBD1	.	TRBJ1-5	CASSQNGQAFQPQHF	TGCGCCAGCAGCCAGAATGGACAGGCCTTTCAGCCCCAGCATTTT
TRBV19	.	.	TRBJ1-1	CASSRGGRGSGAFF	TGTGCCAGTAGTAGGGGCGGTAGGGGCTCGGGAGCTTTCTTT
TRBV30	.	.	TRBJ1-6	CAWSVPGRSGEALHF	TGTGCCTGGAGTGTTCCGGGCAGGTCGGGGGAGGCCCTCCACTTT
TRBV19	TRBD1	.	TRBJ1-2	CASSLPGGGNGYTF	TGTGCCAGTAGTTTACCAGGGGGAGGAAATGGCTACACCTTC
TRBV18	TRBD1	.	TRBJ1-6	CASSPGTGLRPLHF	TGTGCCAGCTCACCTGGGACAGGGCTTCGACCCCTCCACTTT
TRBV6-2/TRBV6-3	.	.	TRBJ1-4	CASSPGPRGLFF	TGTGCCAGCAGTCCCGGGCCAAGGGGCCTGTTTTTT
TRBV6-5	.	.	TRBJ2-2	CASSRSWQGSGELFF	TGTGCCAGCAGCCGAAGTTGGCAGGGGTCCGGGGAGCTGTTTTTT
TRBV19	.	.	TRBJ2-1	CASSISSYNEQFF	TGTGCCAGTAGTATTTCCTCTTACAATGAGCAGTTCTTC
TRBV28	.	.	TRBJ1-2	CASSSTGYGYTF	TGTGCCAGCAGTAGCACAGGATATGGCTACACCTTC
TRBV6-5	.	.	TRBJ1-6	CASSYDGGSYNSPLHF	TGTGCCAGCAGTTATGACGGGGGCTCCTATAATTCACCCCTCCACTTT
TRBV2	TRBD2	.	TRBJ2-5	CASSRLAGDQETQYF	TGTGCCAGCAGCAGACTAGCGGGGGACCAAGAGACCCAGTACTTC
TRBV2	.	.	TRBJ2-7	CASSVTGLAYEQYF	TGTGCCAGCAGTGTGACGGGGCTAGCGTACGAGCAGTACTTC
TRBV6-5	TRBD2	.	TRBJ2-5	CASSSRGGRQKTQYF	TGTGCCAGCAGTTCCCGGGGGGGGAGACAAAAGACCCAGTACTTC
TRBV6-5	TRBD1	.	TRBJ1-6	CASRPPGQGHSPLHF	TGTGCCAGCAGACCCCCGGGACAGGGCCATTCACCCCTCCACTTT
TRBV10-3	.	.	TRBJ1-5	CAISESESSQPQHF	TGTGCCATCAGTGAGTCGGAGAGTTCCCAGCCCCAGCATTTT
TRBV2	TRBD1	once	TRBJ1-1	CASNRQGQAFF	TGTGCCAGCAACCGACAGGGCCAAGCTTTCTTT
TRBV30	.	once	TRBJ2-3	CAWSVPGVGDTQYF	TGTGCCTGGAGTGTACCGGGAGTGGGGGATACGCAGTATTTT
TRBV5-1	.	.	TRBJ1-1	CASSLEVETEAFF	TGCGCCAGCAGCTTGGAAGTGGAGACTGAAGCTTTCTTT
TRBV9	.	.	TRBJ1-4	CASSVADGQLNEKLFF	TGTGCCAGCAGCGTAGCTGACGGACAGCTAAATGAAAAACTGTTTTTT
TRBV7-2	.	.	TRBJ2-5	CASSLNGGLGETQYF	TGTGCCAGCAGCTTAAACGGGGGACTCGGGGAGACCCAGTACTTC
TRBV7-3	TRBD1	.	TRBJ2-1	CASSPRTGKSSYNEQFF	TGTGCCAGCAGCCCCAGGACAGGGAAAAGCTCCTACAATGAGCAGTTCTTC
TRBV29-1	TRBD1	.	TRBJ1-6	CSSDQGGWEGVSYNSPLHF	TGCAGCTCTGATCAGGGGGGATGGGAAGGAGTCTCCTATAATTCACCCCTCCACTTT
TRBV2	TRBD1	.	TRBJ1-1	CASSEQGGRTEAFF	TGTGCCAGCAGTGAACAGGGGGGAAGGACTGAAGCTTTCTTT
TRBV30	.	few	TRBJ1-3	CAWSTGSGNTIYF	TGTGCCTGGAGCACGGGGTCTGGAAACACCATATATTTT
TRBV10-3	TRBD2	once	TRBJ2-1	CAISGALAGGGGQFF	TGTGCCATCAGTGGGGCTCTAGCGGGGGGTGGTGGGCAGTTCTTC
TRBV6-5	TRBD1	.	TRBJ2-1	CASNTLRGPDEQFF	TGTGCCAGCAATACGCTCAGGGGGCCCGATGAGCAGTTCTTC
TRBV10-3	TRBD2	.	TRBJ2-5	CAISEGGSGGNLLYF	TGTGCCATCAGTGAGGGGGGCTCGGGGGGGAACCTCCTTTACTTC
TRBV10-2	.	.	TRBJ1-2	CAIQPGQGNYGYTF	TGCGCCATCCAACCCGGGCAGGGAAACTATGGCTACACCTTC
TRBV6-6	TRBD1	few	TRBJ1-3	CASRRQGSGNTIYF	TGTGCCAGCAGGCGACAGGGCTCTGGAAACACCATATATTTT
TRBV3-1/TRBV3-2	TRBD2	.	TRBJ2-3	CASSQQRESITDTQYF	TGTGCCAGCAGCCAACAGCGGGAATCGATAACAGATACGCAGTATTTT
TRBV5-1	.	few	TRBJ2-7	CASKGQQASYEQYF	TGCGCCAGCAAAGGACAGCAAGCCTCCTACGAGCAGTACTTC